One sample yielded the 15 T cell receptor beta chains listed below, sequenced in a study of shared clonotypes between healthy human individuals. TCRdb's copy holds only in-frame clones and misses some; the assay was immunoSEQ multiplex PCR. The table records 300,000 to 350,000 clones, about 73% of them present only once. The sequenced material came from memory CD4+ T cells sorted from blood. As to subset: CD45RA-negative fraction. The origin of the receptors is a man aged 25 to 45 in good health.

This chain uses TRBV9 with TRBJ1-1, with a possible D match to TRBD1 (5 bases). Per germline, CDR1 SGDLS and CDR2 YYNGEE. Trimming shortened V by 3 bases and J by 1 base, and 16 bases separated the two germline ends. The CDR3 extends over 16 amino acids. The CDR3 DNA is TGTGCCAGCAGCGCACCCCGGGGCGGGGCGAACACTGAAGCTTTCTTT. Amino acids: CASSAPRGGANTEAFF.

J is TRBJ1-3 and V is TRBV5-6; D is perhaps TRBD1 (6 bases). This CDR3 has 17 amino acids. Germline CDR1 and CDR2: SGHDT and YYEEEE. Trimming stripped 1 base from V and 2 bases from J, with 16 bases between. Here the CDR3 DNA reads TGTGCCAGCAGCTTGAGGGGGTTCGGATCCCCTGGAAACACCATATATTTT. Protein: CASSLRGFGSPGNTIYF.

The CDR3 coding sequence is TGTGCCAGCAGCTTAGGACACCGGGCCTCTGGAAACACCATATATTTT. It specifies CASSLGHRASGNTIYF. V usage is TRBV11-1 and J usage is TRBJ1-3; D unresolved. CDR3 length: 16 residues. Germline V gives CDR1 SGHAT, CDR2 FQDESV (reference sequence). The V end lost 1 base, the J end lost 0 bases, and 10 bases lay between the germline ends.

This rearrangement joins TRBV28 to TRBJ2-2; D is perhaps TRBD1 (5 bases). The CDR3 consists of 15 residues. Germline V lookup: CDR1 MDHEN, CDR2 SYDVKM. V was cut by 2 bases and J by 6 bases, with 13 bases left in between. The CDR3 nucleotides read TGTGCCAGCAGTTTACCGCCCCTAGGGGCCGGGGAGCTGTTTTTT. This sequence encodes CASSLPPLGAGELFF.

A remark on this clone: This sample also contains other DNA sequences that code for the same CDR3. The chain joins TRBV7-4 to TRBJ2-5; 7 bases match TRBD2. Losses at the gene ends were 3 bases for V and 0 bases for J; bases not matched to a gene: 22. Germline values: CDR1 SGHVT, CDR2 SQSDAQ. This CDR3 comprises 21 residues. CDR3: CASSFFLSGGEDPKNQETQYF. In DNA form, the CDR3 reads TGTGCCAGCAGCTTCTTTCTATCGGGGGGAGAGGACCCTAAAAACCAAGAGACCCAGTACTTC.

This sequence joins TRBV2 and TRBJ2-1, with D hard to call. The germline CDR1 and CDR2 sequences are SNHLY and FYNNEI. V was trimmed by 7 bases and J by 3 bases, leaving 10 bases between them. The CDR3 loop spans 13 amino acids. In DNA, the CDR3 is TGTGCCAGCAACTTGAACGGCTACAATGAGCAGTTCTTC. This gives the protein CASNLNGYNEQFF.

This chain links TRBV11-2 with TRBJ2-1; D is undetermined. Germline assignment: CDR1 SGHAT and CDR2 FQNNGV. There are 12 residues in the CDR3. V lost 6 bases and J lost 3, with 6 bases in between. The CDR3 loop reads CASRFDYNEQFF. In DNA form, the CDR3 reads TGTGCCAGCAGATTCGACTACAATGAGCAGTTCTTC.

The rearrangement uses TRBV2 and TRBJ1-3; D gene uncertain. The germline gives CDR1 SNHLY, CDR2 FYNNEI. The CDR3 is made up of 14 amino acids. V was shortened by 1 base and J by 8 bases, with 12 bases between the two germline ends. CDR3 in DNA: TGTGCCAGCAGTGAAGGGGTGGACGGTGACACCATATATTTT. Its translation: CASSEGVDGDTIYF.

This clone showed up just once. The chain recombines TRBV12-5 with TRBJ1-2, with 8 bases that match TRBD1. Germline-derived CDR1 and CDR2 are LGHNT and FRNRAP. This CDR3 contains 19 residues. The ends lost 1 base at V and 5 bases at J; junction bases unmatched: 18. CDR3 residues: CASGLEGRIGRGPLYGYTF. The CDR3 nucleotides are TGTGCTAGTGGTTTGGAGGGTAGGATTGGCAGGGGGCCTCTGTATGGCTACACCTTC.

The rearrangement links TRBV5-4 to TRBJ2-1, with no clear D. The germline CDR1 and CDR2 sequences are SGHNT and YYREEE (reference sequence). The CDR3 extends over 14 amino acids. With 0 bases removed from V and 5 bases from J, the gap between germline ends came to 9 bases. The CDR3 loop is CASSLELANNEQFF. CDR3 DNA sequence: TGTGCCAGCAGCTTGGAATTAGCTAACAATGAGCAGTTCTTC.

The CDR3 sequence is CASRPNPGTSYEQYF. The CDR3 DNA follows: TGTGCCAGCAGACCGAATCCCGGGACTAGTTACGAGCAGTACTTC. This rearrangement joins TRBV5-4 to TRBJ2-7; 8 nucleotides agree with TRBD2. Germline lookup yields CDR1 SGHNT and CDR2 YYREEE (reference sequence). The J segment lost 4 bases and the V segment lost 5 bases, leaving 11 bases of the junction unmatched. The length of the CDR3 is 15 residues.

This chain joins TRBV28 and TRBJ1-3, with D uncertain. Trimming stripped 10 bases from V and 0 bases from J, with 13 bases between. The CDR3 has 14 amino acids. In germline, CDR1 is MDHEN, CDR2 SYDVKM. CDR3 sequence: CATVPAGSGNTIYF. The CDR3 region has the DNA TGTGCCACCGTCCCTGCGGGCTCTGGAAACACCATATATTTT.

V is TRBV7-8 and J is TRBJ1-2, with D hard to call. There are 12 residues in the CDR3. Trimming stripped 1 base from V and 7 bases from J, with 7 bases between. Germline V CDR1 and CDR2: SGHVS, FQNEAQ. The CDR3 bases are TGTGCCAGCAGCTTAGAAAGCGGTGGCTACACCTTC. This translates into CASSLESGGYTF. Full variable domain (remainder filled in from reference TRBV7-8 and TRBJ1-2): GAGVSQSPRYKVAKRGQDVALRCDPISGHVSLFWYQQALGQGPEFLTYFQNEAQLDKSGLPSDRFFAERPEGSVSTLKIQRTQQEDSAVYLCASSLESGGYTFGSGTRLTVV.

The V call is TRBV28, the J call TRBJ2-5; maybe TRBD1 (6 bases). V was shortened by 5 bases and J by 2 bases, with 12 bases between the two germline ends. The CDR3 runs 14 residues. From germline, CDR1 is MDHEN and CDR2 SYDVKM. CDR3 bases: TGTGCCAGCAGTGAACAGGGAATGCAAGAGACCCAGTACTTC. Its protein is CASSEQGMQETQYF.

The rearrangement joins TRBV27 to TRBJ2-7; tentatively, D is TRBD2 (6 bases). The CDR3 has 16 amino acids. Germline lookup yields CDR1 MNHEY and CDR2 SMNVEV (reference sequence). The CDR3 is CAATRDSNMANYEQYF. The DNA for the CDR3 is TGTGCAGCCACTAGGGACTCCAACATGGCAAACTACGAGCAGTACTTC.